The present TCR beta chain was sequenced within a study of blood T cell repertoires in COVID-19. The V end was cut by 2 bases, the J end by 7 bases, with 14 bases between. Germline CDR1 SGHAT, CDR2 FQDESV (reference sequence). There are 15 residues in the CDR3. Clones were sequenced by immunoSEQ multiplex PCR, and TCRdb holds only the in-frame ones, with some missing. The table has about 500,000 clones, roughly 89% seen once. Sequencing input: peripheral blood. This chain uses TRBV11-1 with TRBJ2-2, with D unresolved. The receptor's source is a woman between 45 and 60 years old with COVID-19, enrolled during active disease. CDR3 nucleotide sequence: TGTGCCAGCAGCTTAAATCCTGGGTCAGGCGGGGAGCTGTTTTTT. Amino acid sequence: CASSLNPGSGGELFF.